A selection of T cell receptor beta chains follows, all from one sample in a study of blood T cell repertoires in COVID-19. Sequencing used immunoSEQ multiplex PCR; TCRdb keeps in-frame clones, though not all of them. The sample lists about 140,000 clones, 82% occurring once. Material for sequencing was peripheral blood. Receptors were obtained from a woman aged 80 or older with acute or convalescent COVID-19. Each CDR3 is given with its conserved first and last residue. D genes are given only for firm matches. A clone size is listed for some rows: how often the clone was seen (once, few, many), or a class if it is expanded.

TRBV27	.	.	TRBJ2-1	CASRQIFSYNEQFF	TGTGCCAGCAGACAGATCTTCTCCTACAATGAGCAGTTCTTC
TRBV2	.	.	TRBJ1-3	CATRGGALQGNTIYF	TGTGCCACCAGGGGAGGGGCACTACAGGGAAACACCATATATTTT
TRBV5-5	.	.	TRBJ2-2	CASSYPGNGELFF	TGTGCCAGCAGTTACCCAGGCAACGGGGAGCTGTTTTTT
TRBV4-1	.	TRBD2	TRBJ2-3	CASSQVLLLAKVADTQYF	TGCGCCAGCAGCCAAGTTCTTTTACTAGCGAAAGTGGCAGATACGCAGTATTTT
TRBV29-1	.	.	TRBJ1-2	CSVDLAGSNYGYTF	TGCAGCGTTGATTTAGCGGGATCTAACTATGGCTACACCTTC
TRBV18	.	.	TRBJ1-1	CASSPGGGGRITEAFF	TGTGCCAGCTCACCAGGGGGCGGGGGTCGGATCACTGAAGCTTTCTTT
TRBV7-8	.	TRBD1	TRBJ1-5	CASSALGTGIQPQHF	TGTGCCAGCAGCGCGCTTGGGACAGGGATTCAGCCCCAGCATTTT
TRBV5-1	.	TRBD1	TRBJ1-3	CASSKTGVGYSGNTIYF	TGCGCCAGCAGTAAGACAGGGGTGGGCTACTCTGGAAACACCATATATTTT
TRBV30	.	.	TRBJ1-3	CACASGGGSITIYF	TGTGCCTGCGCTTCCGGGGGGGGTAGTATCACCATATATTTT
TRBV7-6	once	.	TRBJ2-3	CASSPRSGPSDTQYF	TGTGCCAGCAGCCCCCGCTCCGGTCCCTCAGATACGCAGTATTTT
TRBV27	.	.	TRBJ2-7	CASSLSHGHAPYEQYF	TGTGCCAGCAGTTTATCCCACGGACACGCTCCCTACGAGCAGTACTTC
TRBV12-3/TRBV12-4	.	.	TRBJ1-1	CASRTPGGEAFF	TGTGCCAGCAGGACCCCAGGCGGGGAAGCTTTCTTT
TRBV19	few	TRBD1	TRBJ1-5	CASSGTVNSNQPQHF	TGTGCCAGTAGCGGGACAGTCAATAGCAATCAGCCCCAGCATTTT
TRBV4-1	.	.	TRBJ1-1	CASSQARTGFGEAFF	TGCGCCAGCAGCCAAGCCCGTACAGGATTCGGCGAAGCTTTCTTT
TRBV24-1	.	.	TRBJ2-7	CATTQGPRHEQYF	TGTGCCACCACCCAGGGCCCTCGCCACGAGCAGTACTTC
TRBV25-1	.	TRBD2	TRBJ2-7	CASSERREPYEQYF	TGTGCCAGCAGTGAGCGGCGGGAGCCGTACGAGCAGTACTTC
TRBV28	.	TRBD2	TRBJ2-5	CASSRPGGETQYF	TGTGCCAGCTCCCGCCCGGGGGGGGAGACCCAGTACTTC
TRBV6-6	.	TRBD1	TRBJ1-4	CASSRPGTGALPLKLFF	TGTGCCAGCAGTCGTCCCGGGACAGGGGCCCTACCCTTAAAACTGTTTTTT
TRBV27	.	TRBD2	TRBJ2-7	CASSSGTSGAWSYEQYF	TGTGCCAGCAGTTCGGGGACTAGCGGGGCTTGGTCCTACGAGCAGTACTTC
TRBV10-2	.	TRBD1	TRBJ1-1	CASSGFSGQGFSRREAFF	TGCGCCAGCAGTGGGTTTAGTGGACAGGGGTTCTCAAGGAGGGAAGCTTTCTTT
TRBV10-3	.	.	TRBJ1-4	CAISESRYMPRGEKLFF	TGTGCCATCAGTGAGTCGAGATACATGCCTCGGGGTGAAAAACTGTTTTTT
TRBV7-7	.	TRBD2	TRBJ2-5	CASSPVSGSEETQYF	TGTGCCAGCAGCCCCGTGAGCGGGAGTGAAGAGACCCAGTACTTC
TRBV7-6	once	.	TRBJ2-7	CASSFRGGEYEQYF	TGTGCCAGCAGTTTTAGAGGAGGGGAGTACGAGCAGTACTTC
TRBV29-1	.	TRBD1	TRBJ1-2	CSLGQGNYGYTF	TGCAGCTTGGGACAGGGGAACTATGGCTACACCTTC